The 21 T cell receptor beta chains below were found in one sample sequenced in a study of CD8+ T cells in alopecia areata. Treatment indicated: oral pan-JAK inhibitor, 5-10 mg twice daily. Isolated RNA was reverse transcribed into cDNA used as the sequencing template. Data came from immunoSEQ multiplex PCR; TCRdb stores just in-frame clones and leaves some out. The sample shows 95,000 to 100,000 clones, approximately 66% of them seen only once. The sample in question was CD8+ T cells sorted from blood, obtained at week 4, from a patient treated with tofacitinib. Receptors were obtained from a human donor with alopecia areata.

This clone was picked up a small number of times. The genes are TRBV6-5 and TRBJ2-2; D gene unclear. This CDR3 spans 15 amino acids. Germline CDR1 MNHEY, CDR2 SVGAGI. V was pared by 3 bases and J by 4 bases, with 12 bases between. The CDR3 DNA follows: TGTGCCAGCAGTTATTCAGGATACGGCACCGGGGAGCTGTTTTTT. Its protein is CASSYSGYGTGELFF.

This clone was seen a few times. The rearrangement uses TRBV7-3 and TRBJ1-5, with D uncertain. Germline assignment: CDR1 SGHTA and CDR2 FQGTGA. V gave up 5 bases and J gave up 0 bases, with 14 bases separating them. The CDR3 covers 16 residues. CDR3 in amino acids: CASSPGRIYSNQPQHF. Written as DNA, the CDR3 is TGTGCCAGCAGCCCCGGACGGATCTATAGCAATCAGCCCCAGCATTTT.

The rearrangement uses TRBV6-5 and TRBJ2-7; D not resolved. Germline V gene lookup returns CDR1 MNHEY and CDR2 SVGAGI. This CDR3 is 12 amino acids long. The ends were cut back, 6 bases at V and 2 bases at J, with 8 bases in the middle. The CDR3 DNA sequence: TGTGCCAGCAGCGACACTGCCTACGAGCAGTACTTC. Protein: CASSDTAYEQYF.

CDR3: CASSPERAGEDYGYTF. In DNA form, the CDR3 reads TGTGCCAGCAGTCCCGAGCGGGCAGGGGAGGACTATGGCTACACCTTC. The chain joins TRBV27 to TRBJ1-2, with TRBD1 as a possible D gene (6 bases). CDR3 length: 16 amino acids. Germline lookup yields CDR1 MNHEY and CDR2 SMNVEV (reference sequence). The V and J ends lost 5 bases and 3 bases respectively, with 19 bases between them.

This clone was seen a few times. The chain combines TRBV25-1 with TRBJ2-2; possibly TRBD2 for D (6 bases). Germline V gene sequence: CDR1 MGHDK, CDR2 SYGVNS. The CDR3 covers 18 residues. V was trimmed by 5 bases and J by 7 bases, leaving 26 bases between them. DNA for the CDR3: TGTGCCAGCAGTTCTCGTCTTACTTTTCAGGGAGGAGGCGGGGAGCTGTTTTTT. Translated, it gives CASSSRLTFQGGGGELFF. The variable domain in full, completed from reference TRBV25-1 and TRBJ2-2, reads EADIYQTPRYLVIGTGKKITLECSQTMGHDKMYWYQQDPGMELHLIHYSYGVNSTEKGDLSSESTVSRIRTEHFPLTLESARPSHTSQYLCASSSRLTFQGGGGELFFGEGSRLTVL.

The chain couples TRBV28 to TRBJ2-2; D unresolved. The CDR3 sequence is 14 residues long. Trimming took 6 bases from V and 4 from J, leaving 12 bases between them. Germline CDR1 and CDR2: MDHEN and SYDVKM. In nucleotides, the CDR3 is TGTGCCAGCAGCCTACGTACACCCACCGGGGAGCTGTTTTTT. This encodes CASSLRTPTGELFF.

This clone was picked up a small number of times. CDR3 residues: CASSGTLFEVGIQYF. The DNA for the CDR3 is TGTGCCAGCAGCGGGACTCTTTTTGAAGTGGGCATTCAGTACTTC. V usage is TRBV7-9 and J usage is TRBJ2-4, with a weak D call TRBD2 (6 bases). The V gene lost 5 bases and the J gene lost 9 bases, with 20 bases spanning the gap. This CDR3 is built from 15 residues. CDR1 SEHNR and CDR2 FQNEAQ come from the germline V gene (reference sequence).

The rearrangement joins TRBV10-3 to TRBJ2-1; 7 nucleotides line up with TRBD2. Germline V CDR1 and CDR2: ENHRY, SYGVKD. CDR3 length: 16 amino acids. The trim removed 5 bases at V and 9 bases at J, leaving 16 bases unmatched. The CDR3 loop is CAISNTPGLLVSEQFF. The CDR3 DNA follows: TGTGCCATCAGTAACACACCGGGACTACTCGTTAGTGAGCAGTTCTTC.

This clone was seen only a few times. V gene TRBV25-1 combines with J gene TRBJ2-1, with D uncertain. The CDR3 totals 12 residues. Germline CDR1 MGHDK, CDR2 SYGVNS. The CDR3, as DNA: TGTGCTAGACGGTATTCCTACAATGAGCAGTTCTTC. Amino acid sequence: CARRYSYNEQFF. The full variable domain, completed using reference TRBV25-1 and TRBJ2-1, is EADIYQTPRYLVIGTGKKITLECSQTMGHDKMYWYQQDPGMELHLIHYSYGVNSTEKGDLSSESTVSRIRTEHFPLTLESARPSHTSQYLCARRYSYNEQFFGPGTRLTVL.

V is TRBV7-9 and J is TRBJ2-7; TRBD2 might be the D (5 bases). Germline-derived CDR1 and CDR2 are SEHNR and FQNEAQ (reference sequence). The V end lost 10 bases, the J end lost 7 bases, and 14 bases lay between the germline ends. CDR3 length equals 11 residues. CDR3 amino acids: CATVLSGEQYF. The DNA for the CDR3 is TGTGCCACCGTTCTTTCGGGGGAGCAGTACTTC.

The rearrangement uses TRBV4-1 and TRBJ2-7; D is uncertain. This CDR3 spans 13 amino acids. CDR1 MGHRA and CDR2 YSYEKL come from the germline V gene. Trimming removed 3 bases from V and 2 bases from J, with 8 bases in between. The CDR3 loop reads CASSHSMTYEQYF. The DNA for the CDR3 is TGCGCCAGCAGCCACTCGATGACCTACGAGCAGTACTTC.

The J gene is TRBJ2-3, the V gene TRBV9; D is unclear. The CDR3 is 15 amino acids. Germline values: CDR1 SGDLS, CDR2 YYNGEE. Deletions cut 1 base from V and 2 bases from J, with 11 bases between. CDR3 amino acids: CASSVSTASTDTQYF. CDR3 sequence (DNA): TGTGCCAGCAGCGTAAGCACGGCTTCCACAGATACGCAGTATTTT.

This chain joins TRBV29-1 and TRBJ1-2; 7 nucleotides match TRBD1. The V gene's germline CDR1 is SQVTM and CDR2 ANQGSEA. This CDR3 has 13 amino acids. Unmatched junction bases numbered 12, after V lost 4 bases and J lost 10 bases. The CDR3 DNA follows: TGCAGCGTTGTTTCAAGGGACAGCGGTGACTACACCTTC. Amino acid sequence: CSVVSRDSGDYTF. The whole variable domain, remainder taken from reference TRBV29-1 and TRBJ1-2, is SAVISQKPSRDICQRGTSLTIQCQVDSQVTMMFWYRQQPGQSLTLIATANQGSEATYESGFVIDKFPISRPNLTFSTLTVSNMSPEDSSIYLCSVVSRDSGDYTFGSGTRLTVV.

The CDR3: CASSYSTSPNYGYTF. CDR3 sequence (DNA): TGTGCCAGCAGTTACTCGACGAGTCCTAACTATGGCTACACCTTC. The V gene is TRBV6-6, the J gene TRBJ1-2; unclear D gene. The CDR3 runs 15 residues. Trimming stripped 0 bases from V and 0 bases from J, with 8 bases between. Germline CDR1 MNHNY, CDR2 SVGAGI (reference sequence).

The rearrangement joins TRBV6-5 to TRBJ1-5; weak D call: TRBD1 (5 bases). Per the germline V gene, CDR1 is MNHEY and CDR2 is SVGAGI. The CDR3 has 14 amino acids. Trimming shortened V by 3 bases and J by 0 bases, and 6 bases separated the two germline ends. The DNA for the CDR3 is TGTGCCAGCAGTTATGACAGTAGCAATCAGCCCCAGCATTTT. This translates into CASSYDSSNQPQHF.

The rearrangement uses TRBV25-1 and TRBJ2-5; 9 bases are shared with TRBD2. CDR3 length: 15 residues. J was trimmed by 4 bases and V by 1 base; bases with no gene match: 4. Germline values: CDR1 MGHDK, CDR2 SYGVNS. For the CDR3, the DNA is TGTGCCAGCAGTGAATTCGGCGGGAGGGGAGAGACCCAGTACTTC. It translates to CASSEFGGRGETQYF.

This clone was picked up a small number of times. The V and J genes are TRBV5-1 and TRBJ2-1, with D uncertain. Looked up from germline, CDR1 is SGHRS and CDR2 is YFSETQ. The CDR3 consists of 16 residues. With 0 bases removed from V and 0 bases from J, the gap between germline ends came to 10 bases. Written as DNA, the CDR3 is TGCGCCAGCAGCTTGGCTCCACTCAGCTCCTACAATGAGCAGTTCTTC. It translates to CASSLAPLSSYNEQFF.

The gene calls are TRBV9 and TRBJ2-2; tentative D call: TRBD2 (5 bases). The CDR3 is 15 residues long. Germline V CDR1 and CDR2: SGDLS, YYNGEE. Trimming left V 0 bases short and J 3 bases short, with 9 bases between. This CDR3 is CASSVVGADTGELFF. The CDR3 DNA is TGTGCCAGCAGCGTAGTTGGAGCGGACACCGGGGAGCTGTTTTTT.

The CDR3 DNA reads as TGTGCCACCAGCAGAGCAGGGGCGCTGACTAGCGGGAGTCTCGACGAGCAGTACTTC. This sequence encodes CATSRAGALTSGSLDEQYF. The chain couples TRBV15 to TRBJ2-7, with 12 bases fitting TRBD2. Germline V gene sequence: CDR1 LNHNV, CDR2 YYDKDF (reference sequence). The CDR3 is 19 amino acids. Unmatched junction bases numbered 15, after V lost 1 base and J lost 5 bases.

The V call is TRBV13, the J call TRBJ2-6; either TRBD1 or TRBD2 may fit D (5 bases each). With 3 bases removed from V and 2 bases from J, the gap between germline ends came to 11 bases. The CDR3 loop spans 16 amino acids. Germline V gene sequence: CDR1 PRHDT, CDR2 FYEKMQ (reference sequence). CDR3 nucleotide sequence: TGTGCCAGCAGCTTGGGACGGTCCACTGGGGCCAACGTCCTGACTTTC. Amino acid sequence: CASSLGRSTGANVLTF.

J is TRBJ2-5 and V is TRBV28, with 10 bases aligning to TRBD2. Germline V gives CDR1 MDHEN, CDR2 SYDVKM. V dropped 6 bases and J dropped 3; count of bases not matched to a gene: 10. The CDR3 is made up of 16 amino acids. This CDR3 is CASSNPPAGGEETQYF. Written as DNA, the CDR3 is TGTGCCAGCAGCAACCCCCCAGCGGGAGGGGAAGAGACCCAGTACTTC.